This T cell receptor (beta chain) appears in the sequencing data of a study of cytomegalovirus exposure and HLA in healthy donors. Only a few counts were recorded for this clone. Researchers ran the PCR with 60 Vbeta and 13 Jbeta primers. The method was immunoSEQ multiplex PCR; TCRdb's version includes in-frame clones alone and lacks a portion of them. This table holds approximately 75,000 clones, 60% to 75% found once. Per the germline V gene, CDR1 is SGHKS and CDR2 is YYEKEE (reference sequence). The V end was cut by 1 base, the J end by 1 base, with 6 bases between. This CDR3 has 14 residues. This chain connects TRBV5-5 to TRBJ1-5, with D unresolved. Material: PBMCs. The TCR was taken from a woman aged 60-75 years in good health and CMV-seropositive. CDR3 amino acids: CASSLPGSNQPQHF. The CDR3 bases are TGTGCCAGCAGCTTGCCGGGAAGCAATCAGCCCCAGCATTTT.